These 30 T cell receptor beta chains originate from one sample sequenced in a study of beta chain features in type 1 diabetes. The authors reverse transcribed all of the isolated RNA, so sequencing captured expressed TCRB transcripts. Assay used: immunoSEQ multiplex PCR; TCRdb lists only in-frame clones, some missing. Of about 220,000 clones listed, roughly a tenth were seen once; the top ten hold roughly 1.4%. Sequencing input: central memory CD4+ T cells from blood. All receptors derive from a man between 18 and 29 years old in good health.

This clone has only a few counts. V and J are TRBV5-4 and TRBJ1-1, with D maybe TRBD1 (5 bases). The V end was cut by 6 bases, the J end by 3 bases, with 15 bases between. Germline-derived CDR1 and CDR2 are SGHNT and YYREEE (reference sequence). The CDR3 has 14 residues. The CDR3 DNA is TGTGCCAGCAATTCTCTTGGCAGGGACACTGAAGCTTTCTTT. Its protein is CASNSLGRDTEAFF.

CDR3 nucleotides: TGTGCCAGCAGCCAAGACCCTAGAGCGGGACTAGCGCTCGGGGCATACAATGAGCAGTTCTTC. Protein product: CASSQDPRAGLALGAYNEQFF. V usage is TRBV4-2 and J usage is TRBJ2-1; 10 nucleotides match TRBD2. The trim removed 0 bases at V and 4 bases at J, leaving 18 bases unmatched. This CDR3 has 21 residues. Per germline, CDR1 LGHNA and CDR2 YNFKEQ.

This clone was counted only a few times. One end of the junction is discordant with germline, which a read error may explain. J is TRBJ2-5 and V is TRBV5-1, with D tentatively TRBD2 (6 bases). Per the germline V gene, CDR1 is SGHRS and CDR2 is YFSETQ. CDR3 length: 14 residues. CDR3 region: CASRLGLARETQYF. The CDR3, as DNA: TGCGCCAGCCGCTTAGGGCTAGCGCGGGAGACCCAGTACTTC.

This clone was seen a handful of times. This chain links TRBV30 with TRBJ2-5, with D maybe TRBD1 (6 bases). Trimming removed 0 bases from V and 5 bases from J, with 16 bases in between. Per the germline V gene, CDR1 is GTSNPN and CDR2 is SVGIG (reference sequence). This CDR3 is built from 15 residues. The CDR3 nucleotides are TGTGCCTGGAGTGTACGAATTACAGGGCGGGAGACCCAGTACTTC. Translated: CAWSVRITGRETQYF.

This clone was observed a handful of times. The chain recombines TRBV7-9 with TRBJ1-1; no clear D gene. The CDR3 is 12 amino acids. V shed 1 base and J shed 7 bases, with 7 bases lying between them. Germline loops: CDR1 SEHNR, CDR2 FQNEAQ (reference sequence). The CDR3 region has the DNA TGTGCCAGCAGCTTAGTTAATGATGAAGCTTTCTTT. Translated: CASSLVNDEAFF.

This rearrangement joins TRBV18 to TRBJ2-6; perhaps D is TRBD1 or TRBD2 (5 bases each). The CDR3 extends over 16 amino acids. Trimming stripped 6 bases from V and 0 bases from J, with 12 bases between. Germline V gene data show CDR1 as KGHSH and CDR2 as LQKENI. CDR3 loop: CASSSQGVSGANVLTF. The CDR3 DNA sequence: TGTGCCAGCTCCTCGCAGGGAGTCTCTGGGGCCAACGTCCTGACTTTC.

This clone was observed at least ten times. This chain joins TRBV6-6 and TRBJ2-3; a possible D gene is TRBD1 (5 bases). CDR1 MNHNY and CDR2 SVGAGI come from the germline V gene (reference sequence). The CDR3 sequence is 14 residues long. Trimming shortened V by 6 bases and J by 6 bases, and 16 bases separated the two germline ends. CDR3 coding DNA: TGTGCCAGCAGCCGACACCAGGGTGGGGATACGCAGTATTTT. Residues: CASSRHQGGDTQYF.

The table lists this clone with a few counts. V usage is TRBV19 and J usage is TRBJ2-1, with D possibly matching TRBD2 (6 bases). The CDR3 is 13 amino acids. Between the trimmed V and J ends, which lost 6 bases and 12 bases, there was a span of 18 bases. The germline V gene encodes CDR1 LNHDA and CDR2 SQIVND (reference sequence). The CDR3 bases are TGTGCCAGTAGGGCCCGTGCGGACTACATGCAGTTCTTC. It encodes CASRARADYMQFF.

The rearrangement links TRBV4-3 to TRBJ2-3; D remains unclear. CDR1 is LGHNA, CDR2 YSLEER, per germline. CDR3 length: 13 residues. V was clipped by 4 bases and J by 2 bases, with 7 bases between them. CDR3 sequence: CASSPPVTDTQYF. CDR3 DNA sequence: TGCGCCAGCAGCCCGCCGGTCACAGATACGCAGTATTTT.

The rearrangement uses TRBV4-3 and TRBJ2-3; D unresolved. The V gene's germline CDR1 is LGHNA and CDR2 YSLEER. This CDR3 is built from 15 residues. V lost 0 bases and J 5 bases, leaving 12 bases between the germline ends. CDR3 bases: TGCGCCAGCAGCCAAGAACCTCAGGTGGAAGATACGCAGTATTTT. This codes for CASSQEPQVEDTQYF.

This clone occurred a few times. V is TRBV25-1 and J is TRBJ2-1; no definite D call. In germline, CDR1 is MGHDK, CDR2 SYGVNS. Deletions cut 0 bases from V and 7 bases from J, with 10 bases between. CDR3 length: 14 residues. The CDR3 reads CASSEYPVRNEQFF. The DNA for the CDR3 is TGTGCCAGCAGTGAATACCCCGTAAGAAATGAGCAGTTCTTC.

The J gene is TRBJ1-1, the V gene TRBV7-8; maybe TRBD1 (5 bases). CDR1 is SGHVS, CDR2 FQNEAQ, per germline. Trimming stripped 8 bases from V and 4 bases from J, with 17 bases between. The CDR3 contains 14 residues. The CDR3 sequence is CASRDRSRFTEAFF. The CDR3 DNA follows: TGTGCCAGCCGGGACCGGAGTCGCTTCACTGAAGCTTTCTTT.

The CDR3 is CASMTVLRATDTQYF. CDR3 coding DNA: TGTGCCAGCATGACCGTGCTTAGGGCCACAGATACGCAGTATTTT. This chain links TRBV5-8 with TRBJ2-3; D gene unclear. In germline, CDR1 is SGHTS, CDR2 YDEGEE. V shed 6 bases and J shed 2 bases, with 16 bases lying between them. There are 15 residues in the CDR3.

The CDR3: CASSSPDLSPYNEQFF. DNA for the CDR3: TGTGCCAGCAGCTCCCCAGATCTTAGCCCCTACAATGAGCAGTTCTTC. The chain combines TRBV7-9 with TRBJ2-1; D ambiguous. Trimming took off 4 bases at V and 2 bases at J, with 15 bases between the two ends. Germline loops: CDR1 SEHNR, CDR2 FQNEAQ (reference sequence). The CDR3 is 16 amino acids.

This chain uses TRBV5-4 with TRBJ2-7, with D perhaps matching TRBD1 (6 bases). This CDR3 is 14 amino acids long. Germline CDR1 is SGHNT and CDR2 is YYREEE (reference sequence). Trimming took 0 bases from V and 2 from J, leaving 9 bases between them. The CDR3 reads CASSLGDIPYEQYF. The CDR3 region has the DNA TGTGCCAGCAGCTTGGGGGACATACCCTACGAGCAGTACTTC.

This clone has just a few counts. A much larger clone lies a single base off, so this may be a read error. In the same sample, other DNA sequences code for this CDR3. The J gene is TRBJ2-7, the V gene TRBV10-3, with 12 bases fitting TRBD2. The CDR3 runs 15 residues. With V trimmed by 4 bases and J by 0 bases, 1 base remained unmatched. Per germline, CDR1 ENHRY and CDR2 SYGVKD. DNA for the CDR3: TGTGCCATCAGTGGACTAGCGGGAGTCTCCTACGAGCAGTACTTC. This translates into CAISGLAGVSYEQYF.

The chain employs TRBV29-1 and TRBJ2-5; D is possibly TRBD1 or TRBD2 (5 bases each). Germline CDR1 is SQVTM and CDR2 is ANQGSEA. Trimming stripped 6 bases from V and 2 bases from J, with 13 bases between. CDR3 length equals 13 residues. CDR3 nucleotides: TGCAGCGTACAGGACTGGAGACAAGAGACCCAGTACTTC. This sequence encodes CSVQDWRQETQYF.

The V call is TRBV30, the J call TRBJ1-4; 7 nucleotides agree with TRBD1. The CDR3 covers 14 residues. Germline loops: CDR1 GTSNPN, CDR2 SVGIG (reference sequence). J lost 4 bases, V lost 3 bases, and 5 bases had no gene match. CDR3 sequence (DNA): TGTGCCTGGAGGAGGGACAGCTATAATGAAAAACTGTTTTTT. Protein: CAWRRDSYNEKLFF. Supplemented by reference TRBV30 and TRBJ1-4, the full variable domain reads SQTIHQWPATLVQPVGSPLSLECTVEGTSNPNLYWYRQAAGRGLQLLFYSVGIGQISSEVPQNLSASRPQDRQFILSSKKLLLSDSGFYLCAWRRDSYNEKLFFGSGTQLSVL.

V gene TRBV4-2 combines with J gene TRBJ2-5; D may be TRBD2 (5 bases). Germline CDR1 reads LGHNA; CDR2 reads YNFKEQ. This CDR3 has 13 residues. V was cut by 8 bases and J by 0 bases, with 10 bases left in between. The DNA for the CDR3 is TGTGCCAGCGGTCGGCGGGACCAAGAGACCCAGTACTTC. It encodes CASGRRDQETQYF.

The rearrangement links TRBV9 to TRBJ1-3, with 8 bases fitting TRBD1. Per the germline V gene, CDR1 is SGDLS and CDR2 is YYNGEE. J was trimmed by 2 bases and V by 1 base; bases with no gene match: 5. The length of the CDR3 is 16 residues. Here the CDR3 DNA reads TGTGCCAGCAGCGTACACACAGGGGGAACTGGAAACACCATATATTTT. As protein: CASSVHTGGTGNTIYF.

This clone was counted many times. The CDR3 loop is CASSPLTSGAYEQYF. The CDR3, as DNA: TGTGCCAGCAGCCCGCTGACTAGCGGGGCCTACGAGCAGTACTTC. The chain links TRBV7-8 to TRBJ2-7, with 11 bases fitting TRBD2. Germline trimming cut 5 bases from V and 2 bases from J; bases unmatched to any gene: 5. This CDR3 has 15 residues. CDR1 is SGHVS, CDR2 FQNEAQ, per germline.

V usage is TRBV6-1 and J usage is TRBJ2-5; D assignment may be TRBD1 or TRBD2 (6 bases each). Germline CDR1 is MNHNS and CDR2 is SASEGT. This CDR3 is 14 amino acids long. V lost 2 bases and J 4 bases, leaving 11 bases between the germline ends. The CDR3 region has the DNA TGTGCCAGCAGTGAAAGCCGGGGGCGAGAGACCCAGTACTTC. It codes for CASSESRGRETQYF.

This chain connects TRBV29-1 to TRBJ2-7; tentatively, D is TRBD1 (7 bases). V was clipped by 8 bases and J by 3 bases, with 17 bases between them. The CDR3 consists of 13 residues. Germline V CDR1 and CDR2: SQVTM, ANQGSEA. DNA for the CDR3: TGCAGCACTGGTGGAGGGGGCCACTACGAGCAGTACTTC. Residues: CSTGGGGHYEQYF.

Details on this clone: Other DNA sequences of this sample code for an identical CDR3. The chain uses TRBV6-5 and TRBJ2-1, with 10 bases that match TRBD2. The germline V gene encodes CDR1 MNHEY and CDR2 SVGAGI. The CDR3 is 14 residues long. With 8 bases clipped from V and 2 bases from J, the junction kept 3 bases outside the gene matches. The CDR3 loop is CASRGLAAYNEQFF. DNA of the CDR3: TGTGCCAGCCGCGGACTAGCGGCCTACAATGAGCAGTTCTTC.

This chain links TRBV7-2 with TRBJ2-7, with no clear D. Germline CDR1 and CDR2: SGHTA and FQGNSA. V shed 5 bases and J shed 2 bases, with 13 bases lying between them. The CDR3 is 14 amino acids. CDR3 loop: CASSQFDGPYEQYF. CDR3 nucleotide sequence: TGTGCCAGCAGCCAATTCGACGGTCCCTACGAGCAGTACTTC.

This clone was picked up a small number of times. This sequence joins TRBV19 and TRBJ2-3; TRBD1 matches at 9 bases. CDR3 length: 13 residues. Unmatched junction bases numbered 5, after V lost 7 bases and J lost 6 bases. Germline assignment: CDR1 LNHDA and CDR2 SQIVND (reference sequence). The CDR3 is CASKHRGRDTQYF. CDR3 DNA sequence: TGTGCCAGTAAGCACAGGGGGCGTGATACGCAGTATTTT.

V is TRBV30 and J is TRBJ2-3, with 7 bases aligning to TRBD2. The CDR3 runs to 15 residues. Germline values: CDR1 GTSNPN, CDR2 SVGIG (reference sequence). Trimming at V came to 5 bases and at J to 3 bases, leaving 11 bases not matched to a gene. The CDR3 loop is CAWVPTGLDTDTQYF. The CDR3 coding sequence is TGTGCCTGGGTCCCCACCGGACTAGATACAGATACGCAGTATTTT.

This clone was observed a handful of times. The V and J genes are TRBV27 and TRBJ2-7; perhaps TRBD1 as D (6 bases). The CDR3 is 13 amino acids. Trimming pared 6 bases from V and 2 bases from J, leaving 11 bases between. Germline assignment: CDR1 MNHEY and CDR2 SMNVEV (reference sequence). The CDR3 DNA is TGTGCCAGCAGCTTCGCAGGGGCCTACGAGCAGTACTTC. Residues: CASSFAGAYEQYF.

This clone showed up just a few times. CDR3: CASSLWLNTEAFF. The CDR3 nucleotides are TGTGCCAGCAGTTTATGGTTGAACACTGAAGCTTTCTTT. This chain uses TRBV28 with TRBJ1-1; unclear D gene. This CDR3 is built from 13 residues. Trimming removed 0 bases at V and 0 bases at J, with 2 bases between. Germline V gene lookup returns CDR1 MDHEN and CDR2 SYDVKM.

The chain couples TRBV27 to TRBJ2-7, with D possibly being TRBD1 or TRBD2 (5 bases each). The germline gives CDR1 MNHEY, CDR2 SMNVEV (reference sequence). The V end lost 3 bases, the J end lost 7 bases, and 19 bases lay between the germline ends. The CDR3 is made up of 15 amino acids. This CDR3 reads CASSFQGRPSGEQYF. CDR3 DNA sequence: TGTGCCAGCAGTTTCCAGGGACGACCCTCGGGGGAGCAGTACTTC.